These 9 T cell receptor beta chains were sequenced from one sample in a study of cytomegalovirus exposure and HLA in healthy donors. Vbeta (60) and Jbeta (13) primers were used in the PCR. Sequencing used immunoSEQ multiplex PCR; TCRdb keeps in-frame clones, though not all of them. The sample records fewer than 200,000 clones, 73% being singletons. The sequenced sample was PBMCs. The receptor set was obtained from a woman younger than 30 in good health and CMV-seropositive.

The chain couples TRBV2 to TRBJ2-2, with D perhaps matching TRBD1 (5 bases). Germline CDR1 and CDR2: SNHLY and FYNNEI. The CDR3 consists of 12 residues. The ends were cut back, 7 bases at V and 6 bases at J, with 9 bases in the middle. The CDR3 sequence is CASMGQAGELFF. CDR3 sequence (DNA): TGTGCCAGCATGGGGCAGGCCGGGGAGCTGTTTTTT.

The chain joins TRBV7-2 to TRBJ1-1; D is unclear. Germline CDR1 and CDR2: SGHTA and FQGNSA. With 4 bases removed from V and 4 bases from J, the gap between germline ends came to 7 bases. This CDR3 contains 12 residues. This CDR3 is CASSYIPTEAFF. As DNA, the CDR3 is TGTGCCAGCAGCTACATCCCCACTGAAGCTTTCTTT.

This clone was seen only a few times. CDR3 in DNA: TGCGCCAGCAGCCTTGGGACTGCTAGGAGCACTGAAGCTTTCTTT. Amino acids: CASSLGTARSTEAFF. The chain carries TRBV5-1 and TRBJ1-1; possibly TRBD1 for D (5 bases). The CDR3 covers 15 residues. The V and J ends lost 4 bases and 4 bases respectively, with 17 bases between them. Looked up from germline, CDR1 is SGHRS and CDR2 is YFSETQ.

For the CDR3, the DNA is TGTGCCATCAGTGTTAGCGGGGATAGCTCCTACGAGCAGTACTTC. It encodes CAISVSGDSSYEQYF. The rearrangement joins TRBV10-3 to TRBJ2-7; the match to TRBD2 covers 8 bases. The CDR3 is 15 amino acids. Trimming at V came to 4 bases and at J to 0 bases, leaving 5 bases not matched to a gene. The germline CDR1 and CDR2 sequences are ENHRY and SYGVKD.

The chain combines TRBV7-8 with TRBJ2-7; a weak D match, TRBD2 (6 bases). The CDR3 extends over 11 amino acids. Germline CDR1 SGHVS, CDR2 FQNEAQ. V lost 11 bases and J lost 0, with 8 bases in between. The CDR3 region has the DNA TGTGCCTCCGGGGGCTCCTACGAGCAGTACTTC. It is translated as CASGGSYEQYF.

V usage is TRBV9 and J usage is TRBJ1-4; unclear D gene. Trimming shortened V by 5 bases and J by 7 bases, and 12 bases separated the two germline ends. The CDR3 extends over 13 amino acids. CDR1 and CDR2 (germline): SGDLS, YYNGEE. This chain's CDR3 is CASRPSGTEKLFF. The CDR3 nucleotides are TGTGCCAGCAGACCTTCGGGAACTGAAAAACTGTTTTTT.

The chain employs TRBV19 and TRBJ2-2, with TRBD1 matching 8 bases. Germline V lookup: CDR1 LNHDA, CDR2 SQIVND (reference sequence). Unmatched junction bases numbered 14, after V lost 11 bases and J lost 3 bases. The CDR3 extends over 16 amino acids. In DNA form, the CDR3 reads TGTGCCCCAATACGCACAGGGGGGTGGGACACCGGGGAGCTGTTTTTT. It translates to CAPIRTGGWDTGELFF. The whole variable domain, filled in from reference TRBV19 and TRBJ2-2, reads DGGITQSPKYLFRKEGQNVTLSCEQNLNHDAMYWYRQDPGQGLRLIYYSQIVNDFQKGDIAEGYSVSREKKESFPLTVTSAQKNPTAFYLCAPIRTGGWDTGELFFGEGSRLTVL.

This clone was observed a few times. An end of the junction does not agree with germline; a read error may underlie this. The V call is TRBV7-9, the J call TRBJ1-1, with 7 bases that match TRBD1. The CDR3 runs to 12 residues. Germline V gene lookup returns CDR1 SEHNR and CDR2 FQNEAQ (reference sequence). CDR3 sequence: CSSSSRGTEAFF. The DNA of the CDR3 is TGTTCCAGCAGCTCCAGGGGGACTGAAGCTTTCTTT.

This CDR3 is CASSYYDGGYNEQFF. The CDR3 nucleotides read TGTGCCAGCAGCTACTACGACGGGGGCTACAATGAGCAGTTCTTC. V usage is TRBV7-9 and J usage is TRBJ2-1; D perhaps matches TRBD2 (6 bases). Trimming shortened V by 4 bases and J by 3 bases, and 13 bases separated the two germline ends. Germline CDR1 reads SEHNR; CDR2 reads FQNEAQ (reference sequence). The CDR3 consists of 15 residues.